Sequencing of this T cell receptor beta chain was carried out in a study of T cell responses to AZD1222 COVID-19 vaccine. V was shortened by 5 bases and J by 1 base, with 17 bases between the two germline ends. CDR1 and CDR2 from the germline V gene are PRHDT and FYEKMQ (reference sequence). The length of the CDR3 is 16 residues. The method was immunoSEQ multiplex PCR; TCRdb's version includes in-frame clones alone and lacks a portion of them. The sample records 150,000 or so clones, 90% being singletons. The receptor was isolated from an adult who received the MenACWY meningococcal vaccine as a control. The starting material was peripheral blood, obtained 28 days after the second dose of the MenACWY control vaccine. The chain links TRBV13 to TRBJ2-5; D is possibly TRBD2 (6 bases). CDR3 loop: CASSPDVGGAQETQYF. The CDR3 coding sequence is TGTGCCAGCAGCCCGGACGTGGGGGGAGCCCAAGAGACCCAGTACTTC.